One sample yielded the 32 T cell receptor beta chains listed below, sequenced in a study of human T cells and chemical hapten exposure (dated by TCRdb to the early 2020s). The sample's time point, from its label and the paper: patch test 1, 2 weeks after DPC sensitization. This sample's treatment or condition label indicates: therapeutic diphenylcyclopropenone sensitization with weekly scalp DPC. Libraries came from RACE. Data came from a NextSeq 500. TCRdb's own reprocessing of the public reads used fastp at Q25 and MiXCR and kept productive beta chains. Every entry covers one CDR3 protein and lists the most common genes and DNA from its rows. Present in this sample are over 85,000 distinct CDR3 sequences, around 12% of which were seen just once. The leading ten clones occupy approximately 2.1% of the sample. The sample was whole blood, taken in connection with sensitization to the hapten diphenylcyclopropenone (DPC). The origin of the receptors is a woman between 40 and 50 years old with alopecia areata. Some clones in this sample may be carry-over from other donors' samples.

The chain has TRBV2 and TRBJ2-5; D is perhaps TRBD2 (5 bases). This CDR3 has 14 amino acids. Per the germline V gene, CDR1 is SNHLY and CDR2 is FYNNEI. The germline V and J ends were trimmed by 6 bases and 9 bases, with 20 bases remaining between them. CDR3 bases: TGTGCCAGCAGCTTGGACTCCGCTGGAGCGGCCCAGTACTTC. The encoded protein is CASSLDSAGAAQYF.

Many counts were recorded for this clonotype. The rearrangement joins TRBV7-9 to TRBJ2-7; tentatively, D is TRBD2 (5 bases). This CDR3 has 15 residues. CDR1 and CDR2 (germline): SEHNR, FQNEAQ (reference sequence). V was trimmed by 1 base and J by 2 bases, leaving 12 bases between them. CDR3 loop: CASSLVEDGTYEQYF. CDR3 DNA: TGTGCCAGCAGCTTAGTTGAGGACGGGACCTACGAGCAGTACTTC. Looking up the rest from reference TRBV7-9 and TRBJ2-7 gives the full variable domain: DTGVSQNPRHKITKRGQNVTFRCDPISEHNRLYWYRQTLGQGPEFLTYFQNEAQLEKSRLLSDRFSAERPKGSFSTLEIQRTEQGDSAMYLCASSLVEDGTYEQYFGPGTRLTVT.

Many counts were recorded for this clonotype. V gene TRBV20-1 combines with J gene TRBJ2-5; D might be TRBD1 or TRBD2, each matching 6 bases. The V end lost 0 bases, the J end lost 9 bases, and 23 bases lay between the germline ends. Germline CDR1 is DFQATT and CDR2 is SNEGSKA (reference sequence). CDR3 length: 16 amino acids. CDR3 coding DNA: TGCAGTGCTAGAGATTTTAGGGGGGCTAGACAAGGGTCCCAGTACTTC. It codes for CSARDFRGARQGSQYF.

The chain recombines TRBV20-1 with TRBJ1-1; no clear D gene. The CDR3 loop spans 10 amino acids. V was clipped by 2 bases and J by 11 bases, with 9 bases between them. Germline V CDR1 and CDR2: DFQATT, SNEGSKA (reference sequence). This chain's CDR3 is CSARSEQAFF. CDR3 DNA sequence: TGCAGTGCTAGATCTGAGCAGGCTTTCTTT.

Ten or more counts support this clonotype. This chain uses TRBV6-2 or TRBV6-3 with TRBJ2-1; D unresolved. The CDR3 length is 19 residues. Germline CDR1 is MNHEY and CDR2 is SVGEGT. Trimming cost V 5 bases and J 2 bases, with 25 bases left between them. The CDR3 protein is CASSDPRHRRSITYNEQFF. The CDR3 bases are TGTGCCAGCAGTGACCCGCGGCACCGCCGGAGCATTACCTACAATGAGCAGTTCTTC.

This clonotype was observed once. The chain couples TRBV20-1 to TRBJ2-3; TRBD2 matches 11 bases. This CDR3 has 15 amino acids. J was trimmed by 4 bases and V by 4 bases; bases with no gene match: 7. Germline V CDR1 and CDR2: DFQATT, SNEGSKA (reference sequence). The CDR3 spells CSANPTSGIADTQYF. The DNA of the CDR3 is TGCAGTGCTAACCCGACTAGCGGGATAGCAGATACGCAGTATTTT.

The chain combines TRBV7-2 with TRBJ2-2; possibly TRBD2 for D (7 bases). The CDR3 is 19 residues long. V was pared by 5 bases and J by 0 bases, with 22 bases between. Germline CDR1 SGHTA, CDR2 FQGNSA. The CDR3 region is CASSGRGSGQPANTGELFF. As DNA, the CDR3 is TGTGCCAGCAGCGGGAGGGGGAGCGGACAGCCCGCGAACACCGGGGAGCTGTTTTTT.

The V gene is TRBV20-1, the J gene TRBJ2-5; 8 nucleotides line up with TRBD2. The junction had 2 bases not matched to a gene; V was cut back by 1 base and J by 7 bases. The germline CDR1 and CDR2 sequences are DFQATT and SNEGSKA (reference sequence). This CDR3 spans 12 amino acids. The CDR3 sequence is CSARGLATTQYF. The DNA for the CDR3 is TGCAGTGCTAGAGGACTAGCGACGACCCAGTACTTC.

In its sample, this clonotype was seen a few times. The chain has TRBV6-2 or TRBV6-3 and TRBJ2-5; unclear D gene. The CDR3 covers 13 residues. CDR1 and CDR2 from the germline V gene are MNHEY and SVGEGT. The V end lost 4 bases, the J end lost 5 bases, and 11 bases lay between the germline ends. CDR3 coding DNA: TGTGCCAGCAGTTGGACCCTCGAGGAGACCCAGTACTTC. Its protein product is CASSWTLEETQYF.

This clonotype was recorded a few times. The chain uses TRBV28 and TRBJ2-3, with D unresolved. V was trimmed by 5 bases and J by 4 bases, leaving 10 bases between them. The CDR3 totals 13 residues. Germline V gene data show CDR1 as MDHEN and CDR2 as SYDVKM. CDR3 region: CASSPPPSDTQYF. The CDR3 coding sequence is TGTGCCAGCAGTCCCCCCCCCTCAGATACGCAGTATTTT.

CDR3 sequence (DNA): TGCAGTGCTAGGATTGTTTACTCTACGAATGAGCAGTTCTTC. Amino acid sequence: CSARIVYSTNEQFF. J is TRBJ2-1 and V is TRBV20-1; D unresolved. The CDR3 length is 14 residues. The V gene lost 3 bases and the J gene lost 7 bases, with 16 bases spanning the gap. Germline V CDR1 and CDR2: DFQATT, SNEGSKA (reference sequence).

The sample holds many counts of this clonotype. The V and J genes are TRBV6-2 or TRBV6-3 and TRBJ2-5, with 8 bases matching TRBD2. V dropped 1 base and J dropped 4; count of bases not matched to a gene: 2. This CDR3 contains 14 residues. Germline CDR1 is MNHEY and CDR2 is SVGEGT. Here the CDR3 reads CASSYWTSSETQYF. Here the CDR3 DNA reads TGTGCCAGCAGTTACTGGACTAGCTCAGAGACCCAGTACTTC.

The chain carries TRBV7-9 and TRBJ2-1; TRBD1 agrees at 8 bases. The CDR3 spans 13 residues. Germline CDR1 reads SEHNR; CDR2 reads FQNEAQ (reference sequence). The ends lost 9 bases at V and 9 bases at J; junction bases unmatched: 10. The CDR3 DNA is TGTGCCAGTACACCGACAGGGGTGGCTGAGCAGTTCTTC. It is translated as CASTPTGVAEQFF.

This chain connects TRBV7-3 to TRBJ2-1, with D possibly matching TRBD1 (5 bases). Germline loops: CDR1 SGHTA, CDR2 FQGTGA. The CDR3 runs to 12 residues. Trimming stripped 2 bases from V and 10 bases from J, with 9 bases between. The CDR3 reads CASSLGWGEQFF. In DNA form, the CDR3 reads TGTGCCAGCAGCTTAGGATGGGGCGAGCAGTTCTTC.

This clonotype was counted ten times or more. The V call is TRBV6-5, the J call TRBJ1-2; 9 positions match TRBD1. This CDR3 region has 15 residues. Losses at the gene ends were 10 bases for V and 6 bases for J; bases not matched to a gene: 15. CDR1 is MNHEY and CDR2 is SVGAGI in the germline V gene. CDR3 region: CATYSGTGYSDGYTF. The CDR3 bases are TGTGCCACTTACTCCGGGACAGGGTATTCGGATGGCTACACCTTC.

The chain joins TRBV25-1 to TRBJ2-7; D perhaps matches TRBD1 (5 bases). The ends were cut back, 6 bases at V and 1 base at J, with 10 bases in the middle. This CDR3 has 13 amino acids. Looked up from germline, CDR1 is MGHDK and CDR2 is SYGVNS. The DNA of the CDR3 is TGTGCCAGCAGAGGGGCGGCTTCCTACGAGCAGTACTTC. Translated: CASRGAASYEQYF.

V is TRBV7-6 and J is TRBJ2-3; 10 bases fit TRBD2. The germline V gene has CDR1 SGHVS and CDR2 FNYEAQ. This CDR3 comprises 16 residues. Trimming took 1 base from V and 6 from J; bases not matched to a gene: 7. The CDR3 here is CASSLDGTSDTDTQYF. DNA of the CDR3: TGTGCCAGCAGCTTAGACGGGACTAGCGATACTGATACGCAGTATTTT.

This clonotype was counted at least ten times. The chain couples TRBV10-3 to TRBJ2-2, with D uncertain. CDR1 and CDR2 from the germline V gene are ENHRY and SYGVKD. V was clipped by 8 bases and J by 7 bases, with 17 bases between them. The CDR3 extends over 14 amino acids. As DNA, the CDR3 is TGTGCCATCGGGAAACGAGGAAGGGACGGGGAGCTGTTTTTT. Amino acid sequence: CAIGKRGRDGELFF.

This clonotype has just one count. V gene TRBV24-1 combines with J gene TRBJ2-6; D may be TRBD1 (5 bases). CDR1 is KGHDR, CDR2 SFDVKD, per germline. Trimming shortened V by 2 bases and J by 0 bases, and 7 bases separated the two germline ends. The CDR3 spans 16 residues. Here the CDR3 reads CATSDSGRSGANVLTF. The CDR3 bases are TGTGCCACCAGTGATTCAGGGCGCTCTGGGGCCAACGTCCTGACTTTC.

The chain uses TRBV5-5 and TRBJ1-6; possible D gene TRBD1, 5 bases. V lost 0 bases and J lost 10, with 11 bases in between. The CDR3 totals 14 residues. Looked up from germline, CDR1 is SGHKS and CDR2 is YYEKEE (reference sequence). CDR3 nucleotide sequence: TGTGCCAGCAGCTTGGATGTGTGGGACTCACCCCTCCACTTT. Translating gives CASSLDVWDSPLHF.

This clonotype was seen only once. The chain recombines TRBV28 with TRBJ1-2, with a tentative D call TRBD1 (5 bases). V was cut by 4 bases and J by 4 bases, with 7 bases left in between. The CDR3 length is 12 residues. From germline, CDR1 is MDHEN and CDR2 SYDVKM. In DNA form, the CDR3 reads TGTGCCAGCAGTTCGGGACTCTATGGCTACACCTTC. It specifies CASSSGLYGYTF.

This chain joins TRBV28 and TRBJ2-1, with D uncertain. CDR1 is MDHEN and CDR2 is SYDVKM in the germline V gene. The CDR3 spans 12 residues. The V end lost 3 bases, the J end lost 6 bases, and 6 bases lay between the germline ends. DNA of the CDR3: TGTGCCAGCAGTTTGGCCATCAATGAGCAGTTCTTC. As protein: CASSLAINEQFF.

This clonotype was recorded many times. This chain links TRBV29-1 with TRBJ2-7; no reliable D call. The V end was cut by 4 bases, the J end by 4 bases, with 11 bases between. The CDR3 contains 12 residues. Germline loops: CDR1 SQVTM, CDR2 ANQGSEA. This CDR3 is CSVGVLEYEQYF. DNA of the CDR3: TGCAGCGTTGGGGTATTGGAATACGAGCAGTACTTC.

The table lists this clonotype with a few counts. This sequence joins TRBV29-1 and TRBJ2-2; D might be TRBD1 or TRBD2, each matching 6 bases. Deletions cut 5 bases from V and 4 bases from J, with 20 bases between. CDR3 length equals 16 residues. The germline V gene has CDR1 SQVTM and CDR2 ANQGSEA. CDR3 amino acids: CSVYYREEASTGELFF. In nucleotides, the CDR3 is TGCAGCGTTTATTACAGGGAGGAGGCCTCCACCGGGGAGCTGTTTTTT.

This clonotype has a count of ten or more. Here the CDR3 reads CASSLGMNTEAFF. CDR3 bases: TGTGCCAGCAGCCTAGGTATGAACACTGAAGCTTTCTTT. The V and J genes are TRBV6-2 or TRBV6-3 and TRBJ1-1; D call uncertain. The CDR3 is 13 residues long. The V end was cut by 6 bases, the J end by 0 bases, with 8 bases between. CDR1 and CDR2 (germline): MNHEY, SVGEGT.

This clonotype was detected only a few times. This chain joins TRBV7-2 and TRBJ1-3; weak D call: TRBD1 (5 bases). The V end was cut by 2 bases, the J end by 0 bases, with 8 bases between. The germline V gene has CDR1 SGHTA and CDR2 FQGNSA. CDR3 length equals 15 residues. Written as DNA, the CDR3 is TGTGCCAGCAGCTTAATTGGGGGCTCTGGAAACACCATATATTTT. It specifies CASSLIGGSGNTIYF. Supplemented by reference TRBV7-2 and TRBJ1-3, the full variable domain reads GAGVSQSPSNKVTEKGKDVELRCDPISGHTALYWYRQSLGQGLEFLIYFQGNSAPDKSGLPSDRFSAERTGGSVSTLTIQRTQQEDSAVYLCASSLIGGSGNTIYFGEGSWLTVV.

The DNA of the CDR3 is TGTGCCACCAAGGATTGGAAAGAGACCCAGTACTTC. Translated, it gives CATKDWKETQYF. The chain links TRBV24-1 to TRBJ2-5; no firm D call. Trimming left V 8 bases short and J 3 bases short, with 9 bases between. The germline gives CDR1 KGHDR, CDR2 SFDVKD. This CDR3 comprises 12 residues.

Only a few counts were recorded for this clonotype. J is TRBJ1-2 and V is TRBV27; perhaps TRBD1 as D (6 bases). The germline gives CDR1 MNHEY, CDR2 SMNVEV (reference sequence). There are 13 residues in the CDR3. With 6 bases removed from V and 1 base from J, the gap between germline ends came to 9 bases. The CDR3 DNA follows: TGTGCCAGCAGACAGGGTCTTAACTATGGCTACACCTTC. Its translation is CASRQGLNYGYTF.

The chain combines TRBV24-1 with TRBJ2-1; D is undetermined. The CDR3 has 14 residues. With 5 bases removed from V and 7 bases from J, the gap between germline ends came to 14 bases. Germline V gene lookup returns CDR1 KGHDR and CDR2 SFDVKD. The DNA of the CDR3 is TGTGCCACCAGTGCCCCGACCCCGCGGAATGAGCAGTTCTTC. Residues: CATSAPTPRNEQFF.

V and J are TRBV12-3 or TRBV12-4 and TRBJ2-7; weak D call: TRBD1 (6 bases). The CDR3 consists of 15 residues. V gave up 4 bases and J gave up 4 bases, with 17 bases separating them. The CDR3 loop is CASSSGDGGSYEQYF. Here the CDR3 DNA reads TGTGCCAGCAGTTCCGGCGATGGGGGCAGTTACGAGCAGTACTTC.

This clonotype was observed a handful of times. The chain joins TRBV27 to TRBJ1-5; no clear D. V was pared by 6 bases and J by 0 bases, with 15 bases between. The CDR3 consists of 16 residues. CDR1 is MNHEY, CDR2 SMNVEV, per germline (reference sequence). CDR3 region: CASSPEGHGSNQPQHF. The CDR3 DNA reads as TGTGCCAGCAGCCCAGAGGGCCACGGTAGCAATCAGCCCCAGCATTTT.

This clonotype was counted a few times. In DNA form, the CDR3 reads TGTGCCAGCAGCCCACTGACAGGGCGCAATGAGCAGTTCTTC. Its protein product is CASSPLTGRNEQFF. The chain carries TRBV9 and TRBJ2-1; the match to TRBD1 covers 7 bases. The CDR3 has 14 amino acids. Germline assignment: CDR1 SGDLS and CDR2 YYNGEE. The ends lost 4 bases at V and 6 bases at J; junction bases unmatched: 7.